One and the same sample provided the 13 T cell receptor beta chains below, sequenced in a study of HIV-infected patients and healthy controls. The repertoire came from unfractionated whole blood and reflected all unsorted peripheral T cells. Around 500 ng RNA was reverse transcribed with alpha and beta constant-region primers. Separate chain-specific third strand synthesis with multiplexing indices produced the alpha and beta libraries. TCRdb itself ran the 5' RACE reads through MiXCR, one entry per CDR3 protein. The sample yields 19,000 or so distinct CDR3 sequences, 8.5% to 9.5% seen once. Sequenced sample: blood. Every receptor here comes from an adult in good health.

This clonotype is medium-sized by share. J is TRBJ2-5 and V is TRBV28; possible D gene TRBD2, 5 bases. Germline values: CDR1 MDHEN, CDR2 SYDVKM. V lost 6 bases and J 1 base, leaving 12 bases between the germline ends. This CDR3 comprises 14 residues. CDR3 sequence (DNA): TGTGCCAGCAGCTTCAGCGGACCCCAAGAGACCCAGTACTTC. Its translation is CASSFSGPQETQYF.

The rearrangement uses TRBV15 and TRBJ2-1; TRBD1 might be the D (6 bases). CDR1 LNHNV and CDR2 YYDKDF come from the germline V gene (reference sequence). The ends were cut back, 5 bases at V and 0 bases at J, with 20 bases in the middle. CDR3 length: 18 residues. The CDR3 coding sequence is TGTGCCACCAGCCCAGGGGTGAACGGGTTTAGCTCCTACAATGAGCAGTTCTTC. The encoded protein is CATSPGVNGFSSYNEQFF. Variable domain in full (rest from reference TRBV15 and TRBJ2-1): DAMVIQNPRYQVTQFGKPVTLSCSQTLNHNVMYWYQQKSSQAPKLLFHYYDKDFNNEADTPDNFQSRRPNTSFCFLDIRSPGLGDTAMYLCATSPGVNGFSSYNEQFFGPGTRLTVL.

By its share, this clonotype is medium-sized. This chain connects TRBV5-6 to TRBJ2-1, with D tentatively TRBD1 (5 bases). The germline V gene has CDR1 SGHDT and CDR2 YYEEEE. V was shortened by 5 bases and J by 0 bases, with 12 bases between the two germline ends. This CDR3 region has 15 residues. CDR3 coding DNA: TGTGCCAGCAGGTATCTAGACAGCTCCTACAATGAGCAGTTCTTC. Translating gives CASRYLDSSYNEQFF.

The table lists this clonotype with many counts. This chain connects TRBV11-2 to TRBJ2-3; D is unresolved. The V gene lost 4 bases and the J gene lost 3 bases, with 17 bases spanning the gap. The germline CDR1 and CDR2 sequences are SGHAT and FQNNGV. The CDR3 length is 16 residues. DNA of the CDR3: TGTGCCAGCAGCTCGGACCAACCGAAAGGGACAGATACGCAGTATTTT. Protein: CASSSDQPKGTDTQYF.

This clonotype showed up many times. The DNA for the CDR3 is TGTGCCAGCAGCCAATGGAGCGGGAGGCACAATGAGCAGTTCTTC. It yields the protein CASSQWSGRHNEQFF. The V and J genes are TRBV5-6 and TRBJ2-1; the match to TRBD2 covers 9 bases. Germline CDR1 reads SGHDT; CDR2 reads YYEEEE. The CDR3 spans 15 residues. The ends lost 4 bases at V and 5 bases at J; junction bases unmatched: 7.

This clonotype was counted ten times or more. This chain links TRBV11-1 with TRBJ2-7; D is undetermined. Germline V gene lookup returns CDR1 SGHAT and CDR2 FQDESV (reference sequence). The CDR3 covers 16 residues. The ends were cut back, 5 bases at V and 3 bases at J, with 20 bases in the middle. CDR3 in amino acids: CASSARPRWTGYEQYF. The CDR3 coding sequence is TGTGCCAGCAGCGCTCGGCCCCGCTGGACGGGCTACGAGCAGTACTTC.

V is TRBV30 and J is TRBJ2-7, with D hard to call. With 2 bases removed from V and 2 bases from J, the gap between germline ends came to 7 bases. Germline lookup yields CDR1 GTSNPN and CDR2 SVGIG (reference sequence). The CDR3 totals 12 residues. The CDR3 DNA sequence: TGTGCCTGGAGTAGGCTACCCTACGAGCAGTACTTC. Amino acid sequence: CAWSRLPYEQYF.

This clonotype was counted at least ten times. The chain is built from TRBV29-1 and TRBJ2-7; a weak D match, TRBD2 (7 bases). The CDR3 runs to 16 residues. Germline CDR1 and CDR2: SQVTM and ANQGSEA. Between the trimmed V and J ends, which lost 4 bases and 2 bases, there was a span of 21 bases. The CDR3 coding sequence is TGCAGCGTTGTCAGTAGGGCGGGGGACACTCCCTACGAGCAGTACTTC. This codes for CSVVSRAGDTPYEQYF.

This clonotype was detected ten times or more. The V and J genes are TRBV11-2 and TRBJ2-7; D could derive from TRBD1 or TRBD2 (5 bases each). Deletions cut 3 bases from V and 4 bases from J, with 10 bases between. Germline values: CDR1 SGHAT, CDR2 FQNNGV. The CDR3 has 13 amino acids. CDR3: CASSFEGPYEQYF. In nucleotides, the CDR3 is TGTGCCAGCAGCTTCGAGGGGCCTTACGAGCAGTACTTC. The full variable domain, its missing parts supplied by reference TRBV11-2 and TRBJ2-7, is EAGVAQSPRYKIIEKRQSVAFWCNPISGHATLYWYQQILGQGPKLLIQFQNNGVVDDSQLPKDRFSAERLKGVDSTLKIQPAKLEDSAVYLCASSFEGPYEQYFGPGTRLTVT.

This clonotype is classed as medium-sized (0.01 to 0.1%). The chain links TRBV7-2 to TRBJ2-5; D remains unclear. CDR3 length: 15 residues. Germline loops: CDR1 SGHTA, CDR2 FQGNSA. Trimming pared 5 bases from V and 3 bases from J, leaving 16 bases between. The CDR3 sequence: CASSPYWEGEETQYF. The CDR3 bases are TGTGCCAGCAGCCCATATTGGGAAGGAGAAGAGACCCAGTACTTC. Full variable domain (rest looked up from reference TRBV7-2 and TRBJ2-5): GAGVSQSPSNKVTEKGKDVELRCDPISGHTALYWYRQSLGQGLEFLIYFQGNSAPDKSGLPSDRFSAERTGGSVSTLTIQRTQQEDSAVYLCASSPYWEGEETQYFGPGTRLLVL.

In this sample, this clonotype turned up many times. The chain employs TRBV20-1 and TRBJ2-7; no definite D call. The CDR3 is made up of 12 amino acids. Trimming stripped 3 bases from V and 4 bases from J, with 10 bases between. Looked up from germline, CDR1 is DFQATT and CDR2 is SNEGSKA (reference sequence). CDR3 residues: CSARGEVYEQYF. CDR3 in DNA: TGCAGTGCTAGGGGCGAGGTGTACGAGCAGTACTTC.

This clonotype came up many times. This sequence joins TRBV18 and TRBJ1-5; no firm D call. This CDR3 is 15 amino acids long. Germline-derived CDR1 and CDR2 are KGHSH and LQKENI. V lost 3 bases to trimming and J lost 3 bases, with 12 bases between them. CDR3 region: CASSPEGRYNQPQHF. The CDR3 nucleotides are TGTGCCAGCTCACCGGAGGGTAGGTACAATCAGCCCCAGCATTTT.

In its sample, this clonotype was seen many times. The J gene is TRBJ2-1, the V gene TRBV29-1; 7 bases are shared with TRBD2. The CDR3 runs 14 residues. V lost 4 bases, J lost 9 bases, and 12 bases stayed unmatched. Germline V gene sequence: CDR1 SQVTM, CDR2 ANQGSEA. CDR3 sequence: CSVAREGALGEQFF. The DNA of the CDR3 is TGCAGCGTTGCGAGGGAGGGAGCGTTGGGTGAGCAGTTCTTC.